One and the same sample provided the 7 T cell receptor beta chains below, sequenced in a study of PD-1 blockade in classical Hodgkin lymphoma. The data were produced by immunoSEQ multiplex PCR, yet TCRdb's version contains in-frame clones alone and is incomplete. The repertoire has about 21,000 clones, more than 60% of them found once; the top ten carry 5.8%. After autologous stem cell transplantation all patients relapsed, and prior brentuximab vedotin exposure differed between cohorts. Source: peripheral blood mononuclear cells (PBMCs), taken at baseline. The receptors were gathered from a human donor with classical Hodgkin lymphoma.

For the CDR3, the DNA is TGTGCCAGCGAGAAGCACGGAAACACCATATATTTT. This translates into CASEKHGNTIYF. V gene TRBV28 combines with J gene TRBJ1-3; D gene uncertain. The V gene lost 8 bases and the J gene lost 4 bases, with 9 bases spanning the gap. The CDR3 consists of 12 residues. Germline assignment: CDR1 MDHEN and CDR2 SYDVKM.

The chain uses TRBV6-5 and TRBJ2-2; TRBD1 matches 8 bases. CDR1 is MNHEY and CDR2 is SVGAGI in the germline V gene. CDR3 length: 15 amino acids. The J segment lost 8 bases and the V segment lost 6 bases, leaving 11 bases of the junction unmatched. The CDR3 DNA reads TGTGCCAGCAGACCCACAGGGGGTCGGTCTGGGGAGCTGTTTTTT. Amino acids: CASRPTGGRSGELFF.

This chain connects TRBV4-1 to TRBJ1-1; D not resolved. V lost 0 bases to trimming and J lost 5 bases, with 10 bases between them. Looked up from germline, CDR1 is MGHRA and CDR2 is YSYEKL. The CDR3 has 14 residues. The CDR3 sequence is CASSQEGGRTEAFF. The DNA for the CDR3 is TGCGCCAGCAGCCAAGAGGGCGGACGAACTGAAGCTTTCTTT.

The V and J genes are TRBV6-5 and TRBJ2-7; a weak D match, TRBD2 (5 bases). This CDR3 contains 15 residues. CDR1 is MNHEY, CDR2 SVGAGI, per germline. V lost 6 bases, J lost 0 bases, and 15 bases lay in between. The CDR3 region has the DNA TGTGCCAGCAGCCCCGAGTATGGGAGCTCCTACGAGCAGTACTTC. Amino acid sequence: CASSPEYGSSYEQYF.

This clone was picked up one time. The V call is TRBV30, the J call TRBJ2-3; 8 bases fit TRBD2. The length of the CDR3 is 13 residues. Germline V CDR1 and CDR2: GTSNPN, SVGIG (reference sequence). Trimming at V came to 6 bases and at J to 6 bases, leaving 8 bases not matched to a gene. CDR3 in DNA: TGTGCCTGCCGTTCGTCTAGCGGGGATACGCAGTATTTT. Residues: CACRSSSGDTQYF.

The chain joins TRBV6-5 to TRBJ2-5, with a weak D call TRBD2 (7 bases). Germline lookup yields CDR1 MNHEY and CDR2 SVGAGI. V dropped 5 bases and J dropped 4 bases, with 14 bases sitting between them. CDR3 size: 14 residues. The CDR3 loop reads CASSARGGGETQYF. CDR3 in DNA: TGTGCCAGCAGTGCTAGGGGGGGCGGAGAGACCCAGTACTTC.

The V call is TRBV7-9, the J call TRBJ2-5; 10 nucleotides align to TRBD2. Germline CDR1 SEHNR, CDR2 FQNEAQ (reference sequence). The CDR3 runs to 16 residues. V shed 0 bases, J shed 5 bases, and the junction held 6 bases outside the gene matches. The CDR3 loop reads CASSLAASGRGETQYF. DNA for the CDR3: TGTGCCAGCAGCTTAGCTGCTAGCGGGAGAGGGGAGACCCAGTACTTC. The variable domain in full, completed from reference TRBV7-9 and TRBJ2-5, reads DTGVSQNPRHKITKRGQNVTFRCDPISEHNRLYWYRQTLGQGPEFLTYFQNEAQLEKSRLLSDRFSAERPKGSFSTLEIQRTEQGDSAMYLCASSLAASGRGETQYFGPGTRLLVL.